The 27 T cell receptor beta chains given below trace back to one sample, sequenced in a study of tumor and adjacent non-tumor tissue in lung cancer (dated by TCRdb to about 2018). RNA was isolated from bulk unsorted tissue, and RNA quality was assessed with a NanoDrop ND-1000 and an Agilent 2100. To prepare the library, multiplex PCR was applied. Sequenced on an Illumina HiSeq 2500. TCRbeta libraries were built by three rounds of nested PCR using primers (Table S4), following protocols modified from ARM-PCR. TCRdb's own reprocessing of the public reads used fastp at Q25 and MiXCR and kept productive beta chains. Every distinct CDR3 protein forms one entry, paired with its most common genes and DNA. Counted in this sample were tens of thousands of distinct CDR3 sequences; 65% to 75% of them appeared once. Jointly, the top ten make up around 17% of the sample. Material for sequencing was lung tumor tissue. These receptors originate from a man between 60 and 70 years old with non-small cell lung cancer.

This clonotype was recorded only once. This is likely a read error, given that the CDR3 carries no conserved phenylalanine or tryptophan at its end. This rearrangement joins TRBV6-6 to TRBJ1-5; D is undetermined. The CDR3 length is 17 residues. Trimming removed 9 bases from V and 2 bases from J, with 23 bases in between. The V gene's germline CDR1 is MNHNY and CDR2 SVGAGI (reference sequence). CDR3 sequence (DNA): TGTGCCAGTAGGCCCCGCGTCACGGCGTTTGGCAATCAGCCCCAGCATATT. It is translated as CASRPRVTAFGNQPQHI.

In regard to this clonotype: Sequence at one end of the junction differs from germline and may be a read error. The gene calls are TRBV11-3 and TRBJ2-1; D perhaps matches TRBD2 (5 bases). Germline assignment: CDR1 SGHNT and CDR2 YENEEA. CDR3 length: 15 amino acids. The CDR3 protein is CASSLQAASYNEQLF. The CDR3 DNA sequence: TGTGCCAGTAGCTTACAAGCGGCCTCCTACAATGAGCAGCTCTTC.

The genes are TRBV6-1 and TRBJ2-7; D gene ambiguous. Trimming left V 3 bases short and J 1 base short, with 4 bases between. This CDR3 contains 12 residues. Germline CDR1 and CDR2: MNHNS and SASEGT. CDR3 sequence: CASSDQSYEQYF. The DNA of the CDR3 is TGTGCCAGCAGTGATCAATCCTACGAGCAGTACTTC.

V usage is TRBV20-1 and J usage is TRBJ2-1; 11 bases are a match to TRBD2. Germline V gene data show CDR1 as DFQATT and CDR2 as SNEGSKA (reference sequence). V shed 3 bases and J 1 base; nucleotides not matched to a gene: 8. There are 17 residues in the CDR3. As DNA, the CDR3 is TGCAGTGCTAGGATTAGCGGGAGGGCCTGGTCCTACAATGAGCAGTTCTTC. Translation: CSARISGRAWSYNEQFF.

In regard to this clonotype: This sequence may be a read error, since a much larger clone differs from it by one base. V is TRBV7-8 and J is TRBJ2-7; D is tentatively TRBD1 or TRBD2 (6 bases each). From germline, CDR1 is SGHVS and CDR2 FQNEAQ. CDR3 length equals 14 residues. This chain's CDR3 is CANSLVRGAYEQYF. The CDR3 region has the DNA TGTGCCAACAGCTTAGTAAGGGGGGCCTACGAGCAGTACTTC.

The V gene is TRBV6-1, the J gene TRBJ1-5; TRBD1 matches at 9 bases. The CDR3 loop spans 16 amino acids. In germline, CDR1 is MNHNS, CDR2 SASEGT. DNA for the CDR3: TGTGACAACAGTGCACCCTCGGGACAGGGATATCAGCCCCAGCATTTT. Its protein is CDNSAPSGQGYQPQHF.

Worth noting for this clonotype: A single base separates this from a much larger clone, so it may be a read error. This CDR3 reads CARMGLAPVRGDTQYF. In DNA form, the CDR3 reads TGTGCCAGAATGGGACTAGCGCCCGTCAGGGGGGATACGCAGTATTTT. The rearrangement links TRBV6-5 to TRBJ2-3, with 10 positions matching TRBD2. V lost 9 bases to trimming and J lost 6 bases; unmatched junction nucleotides: 15. The CDR3 runs to 16 residues. The germline V gene encodes CDR1 MNHEY and CDR2 SVGAGI.

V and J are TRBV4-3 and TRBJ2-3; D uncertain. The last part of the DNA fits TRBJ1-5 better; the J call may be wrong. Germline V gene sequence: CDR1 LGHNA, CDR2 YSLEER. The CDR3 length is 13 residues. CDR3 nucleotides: TGCGCCAGCAGCCATGATCGCGCAGATACGCAGCATTTT. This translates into CASSHDRADTQHF.

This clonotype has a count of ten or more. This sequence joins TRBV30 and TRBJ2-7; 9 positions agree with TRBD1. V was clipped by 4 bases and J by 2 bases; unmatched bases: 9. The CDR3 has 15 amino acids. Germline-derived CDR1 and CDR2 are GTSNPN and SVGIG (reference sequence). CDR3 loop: CAWNSFRDRAYEQYF. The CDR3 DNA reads TGTGCCTGGAACAGCTTCCGGGACAGGGCCTACGAGCAGTACTTC.

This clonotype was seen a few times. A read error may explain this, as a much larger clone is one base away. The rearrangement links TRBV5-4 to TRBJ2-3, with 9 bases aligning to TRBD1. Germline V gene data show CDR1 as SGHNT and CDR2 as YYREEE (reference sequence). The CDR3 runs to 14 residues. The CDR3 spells CASSARTGVDMQYF. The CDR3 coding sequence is TGTGCCAGCAGCGCACGGACAGGGGTGGATATGCAGTATTTT. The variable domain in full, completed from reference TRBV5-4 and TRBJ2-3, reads ETGVTQSPTHLIKTRGQQVTLRCSSQSGHNTVSWYQQALGQGPQFIFQYYREEENGRGNFPPRFSGLQFPNYSSELNVNALELDDSALYLCASSARTGVDMQYFGPGTRLTVL.

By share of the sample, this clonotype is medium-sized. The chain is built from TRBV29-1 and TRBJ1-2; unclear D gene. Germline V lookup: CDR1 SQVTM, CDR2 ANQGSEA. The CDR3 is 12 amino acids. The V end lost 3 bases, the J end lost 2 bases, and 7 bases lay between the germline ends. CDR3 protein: CSVERGNYGYTF. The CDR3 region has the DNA TGCAGCGTTGAGAGAGGGAACTATGGCTACACCTTC.

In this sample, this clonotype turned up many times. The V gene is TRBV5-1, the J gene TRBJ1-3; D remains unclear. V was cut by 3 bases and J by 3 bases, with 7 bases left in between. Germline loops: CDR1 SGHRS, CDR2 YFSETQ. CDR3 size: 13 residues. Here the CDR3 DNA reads TGCGCCAGCAGCTCCCCAAGTGGAAACACCATATATTTT. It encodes CASSSPSGNTIYF.

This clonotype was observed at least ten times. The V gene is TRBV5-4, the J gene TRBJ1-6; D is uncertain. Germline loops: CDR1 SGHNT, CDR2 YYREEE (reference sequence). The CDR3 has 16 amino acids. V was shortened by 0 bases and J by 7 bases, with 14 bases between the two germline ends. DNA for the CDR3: TGTGCCAGCAGCTTGGCGGGCGCATTTTTCAATTCACCCCTCCACTTT. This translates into CASSLAGAFFNSPLHF.

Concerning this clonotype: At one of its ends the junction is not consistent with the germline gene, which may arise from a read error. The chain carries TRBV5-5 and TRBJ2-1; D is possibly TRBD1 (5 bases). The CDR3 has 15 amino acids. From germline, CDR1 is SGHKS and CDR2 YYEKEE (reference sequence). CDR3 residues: CTSSVGDVGHNEQFF. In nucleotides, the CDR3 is TGTACCAGCAGCGTTGGCGATGTAGGACACAACGAGCAGTTCTTC.

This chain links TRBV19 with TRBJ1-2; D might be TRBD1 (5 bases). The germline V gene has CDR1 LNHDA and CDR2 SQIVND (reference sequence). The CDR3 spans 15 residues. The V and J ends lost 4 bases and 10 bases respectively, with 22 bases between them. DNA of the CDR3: TGTGCCAGTAGTAGCTGGGACGGAGTACCGAATGCCTACACCTTC. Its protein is CASSSWDGVPNAYTF.

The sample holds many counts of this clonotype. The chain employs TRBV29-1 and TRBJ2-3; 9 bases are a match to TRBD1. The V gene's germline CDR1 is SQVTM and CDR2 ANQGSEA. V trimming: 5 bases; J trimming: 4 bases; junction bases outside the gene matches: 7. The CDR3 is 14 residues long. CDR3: CSVPGQGMADTQYF. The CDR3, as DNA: TGCAGCGTTCCGGGACAGGGAATGGCAGATACGCAGTATTTT.

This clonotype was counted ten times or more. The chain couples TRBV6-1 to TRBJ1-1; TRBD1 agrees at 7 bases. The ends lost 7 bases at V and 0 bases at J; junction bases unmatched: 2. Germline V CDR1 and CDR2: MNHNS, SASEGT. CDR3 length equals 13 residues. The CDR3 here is CASMGQMNTEAFF. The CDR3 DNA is TGTGCCAGCATGGGACAGATGAACACTGAAGCTTTCTTT.

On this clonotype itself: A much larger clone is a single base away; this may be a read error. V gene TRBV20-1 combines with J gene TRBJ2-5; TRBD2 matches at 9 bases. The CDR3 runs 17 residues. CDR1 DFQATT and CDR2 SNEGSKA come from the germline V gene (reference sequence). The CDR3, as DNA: TGCATTGCTAGAGCACTGCTAGGGGCGGGGGGGTTAAAGACCCAGTACTTC. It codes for CIARALLGAGGLKTQYF.

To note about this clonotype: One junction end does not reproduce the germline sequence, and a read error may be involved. DNA of the CDR3: TGTGTCAGCAGTTTCCCCAATCAGCCCCAGCATTTT. Its protein product is CVSSFPNQPQHF. The rearrangement uses TRBV28 and TRBJ1-5; D call uncertain. The CDR3 extends over 12 amino acids. The germline V gene has CDR1 MDHEN and CDR2 SYDVKM.

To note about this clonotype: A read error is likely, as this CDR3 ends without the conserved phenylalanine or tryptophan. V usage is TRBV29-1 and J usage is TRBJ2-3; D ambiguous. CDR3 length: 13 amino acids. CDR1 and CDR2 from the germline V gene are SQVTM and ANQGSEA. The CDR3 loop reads CCGCDIVTDTQYL. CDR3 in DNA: TGCTGCGGTTGTGACATAGTCACAGATACGCAGTATTTG.

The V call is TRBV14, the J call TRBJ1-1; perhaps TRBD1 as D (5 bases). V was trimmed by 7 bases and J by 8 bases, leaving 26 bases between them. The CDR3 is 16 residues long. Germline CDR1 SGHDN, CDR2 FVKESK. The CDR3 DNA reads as TGTGCCAGCAAATCAACAGCCTACGGGGGGAGCACAGAAGCTTTCTTT. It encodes CASKSTAYGGSTEAFF.

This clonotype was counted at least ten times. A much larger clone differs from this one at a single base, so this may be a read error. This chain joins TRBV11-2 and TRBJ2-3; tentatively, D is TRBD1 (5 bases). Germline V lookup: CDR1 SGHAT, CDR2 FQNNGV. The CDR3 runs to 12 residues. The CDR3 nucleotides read TGTGCCAGCAGCCCCGGCACAGGTACGCAGTATTTT. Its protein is CASSPGTGTQYF.

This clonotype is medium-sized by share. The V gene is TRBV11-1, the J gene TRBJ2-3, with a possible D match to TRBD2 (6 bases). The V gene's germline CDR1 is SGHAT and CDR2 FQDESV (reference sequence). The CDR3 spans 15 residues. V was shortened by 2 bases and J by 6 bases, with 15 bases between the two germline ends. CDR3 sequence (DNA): TGTGCCAGCAGCTTACTGGCGGGAAGGGAGGATACGCAGTATTTT. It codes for CASSLLAGREDTQYF.

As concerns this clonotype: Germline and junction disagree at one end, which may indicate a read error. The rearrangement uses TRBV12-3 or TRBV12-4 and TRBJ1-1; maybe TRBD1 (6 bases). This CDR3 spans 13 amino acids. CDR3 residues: CASSLGGRCEVFF. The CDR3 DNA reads TGTGCCAGCAGTCTCGGGGGCAGGTGCGAAGTTTTCTTT.

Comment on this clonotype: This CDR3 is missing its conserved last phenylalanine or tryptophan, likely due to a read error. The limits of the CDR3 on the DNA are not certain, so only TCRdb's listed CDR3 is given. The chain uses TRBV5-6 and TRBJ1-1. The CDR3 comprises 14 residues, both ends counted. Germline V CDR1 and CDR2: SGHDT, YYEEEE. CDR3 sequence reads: CANGSRGMNTEAFS.

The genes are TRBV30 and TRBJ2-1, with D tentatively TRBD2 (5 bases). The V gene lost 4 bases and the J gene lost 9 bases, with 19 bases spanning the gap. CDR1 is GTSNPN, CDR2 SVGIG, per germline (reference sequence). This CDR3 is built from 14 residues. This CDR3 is CAWTNLGSYGEQFF. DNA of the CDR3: TGTGCCTGGACCAACCTAGGGAGTTATGGTGAGCAGTTCTTC.

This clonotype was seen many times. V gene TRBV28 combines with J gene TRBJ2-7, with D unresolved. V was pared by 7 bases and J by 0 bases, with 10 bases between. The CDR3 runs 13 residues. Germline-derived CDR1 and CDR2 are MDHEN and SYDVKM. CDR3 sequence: CASIPGTSYEQYF. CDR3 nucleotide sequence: TGTGCCAGCATTCCCGGCACCTCCTACGAGCAGTACTTC.